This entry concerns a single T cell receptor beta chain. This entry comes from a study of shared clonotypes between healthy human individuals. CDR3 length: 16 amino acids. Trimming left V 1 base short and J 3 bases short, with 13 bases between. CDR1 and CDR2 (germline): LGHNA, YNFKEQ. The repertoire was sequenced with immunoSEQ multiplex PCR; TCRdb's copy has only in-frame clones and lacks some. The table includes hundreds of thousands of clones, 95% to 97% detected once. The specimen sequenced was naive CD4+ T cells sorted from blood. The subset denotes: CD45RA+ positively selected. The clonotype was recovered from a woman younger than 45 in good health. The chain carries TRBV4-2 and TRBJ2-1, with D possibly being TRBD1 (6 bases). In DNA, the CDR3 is TGTGCCAGCAGCCAAGGTAGGACAGCTAGCTACAATGAGCAGTTCTTC. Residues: CASSQGRTASYNEQFF.